This paragraph reports one T cell receptor beta chain. Measured with immunoSEQ multiplex PCR; TCRdb has only the in-frame clones, and not every one. Seen here are 90,000 to 100,000 clones, 90% observed once, and the top ten hold over 3%. V shed 6 bases, J shed 4 bases, and the junction held 6 bases outside the gene matches. Per germline, CDR1 LNHDA and CDR2 SQIVND (reference sequence). This CDR3 has 14 amino acids. This entry comes from a study of control samples from healthy donors and cancer patients. This sequence was found in a woman aged 18-35 years in good health. Source material: blood. This chain uses TRBV19 with TRBJ2-3; 8 positions agree with TRBD1. The CDR3: CASSEQGDADTQYF. In DNA form, the CDR3 reads TGTGCCAGTAGCGAACAGGGGGATGCAGATACGCAGTATTTT.